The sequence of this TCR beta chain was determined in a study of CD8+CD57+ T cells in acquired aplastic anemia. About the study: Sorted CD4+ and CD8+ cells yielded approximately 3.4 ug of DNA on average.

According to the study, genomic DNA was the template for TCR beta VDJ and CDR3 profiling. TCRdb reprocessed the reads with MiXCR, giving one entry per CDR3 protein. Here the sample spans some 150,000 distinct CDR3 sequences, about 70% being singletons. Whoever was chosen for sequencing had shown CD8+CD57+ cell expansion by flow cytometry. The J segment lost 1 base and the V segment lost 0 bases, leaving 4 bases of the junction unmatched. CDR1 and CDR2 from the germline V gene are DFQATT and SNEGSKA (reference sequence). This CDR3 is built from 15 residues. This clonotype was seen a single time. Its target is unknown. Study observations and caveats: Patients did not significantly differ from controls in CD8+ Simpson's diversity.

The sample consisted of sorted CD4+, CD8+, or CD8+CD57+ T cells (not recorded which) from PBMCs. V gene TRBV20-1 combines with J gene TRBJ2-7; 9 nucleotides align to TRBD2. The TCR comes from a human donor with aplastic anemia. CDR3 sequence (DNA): TGCAGTGCTAGAGATGAGCGGGGGGTATCCTACGAGCAGTACTTC. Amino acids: CSARDERGVSYEQYF.